The 16 T cell receptor beta chains in this list originate from one sample, sequenced in a study of blood T cell repertoires in COVID-19. Clones were sequenced by immunoSEQ multiplex PCR, and TCRdb holds only the in-frame ones, with some missing. The data show more than 100,000 clones, about 89% seen once. The material sequenced was peripheral blood. The receptors stem from a woman aged 55-70 years with acute or convalescent COVID-19.

The V call is TRBV10-3, the J call TRBJ1-1; a weak D match, TRBD1 (6 bases). V lost 11 bases and J lost 3, with 13 bases in between. This CDR3 is built from 12 residues. Per germline, CDR1 ENHRY and CDR2 SYGVKD. The CDR3 sequence: CAVKGGDTEAFF. CDR3 DNA: TGTGCCGTAAAGGGGGGGGACACTGAAGCTTTCTTT.

The genes are TRBV6-6 and TRBJ2-5, with D possibly matching TRBD1 (6 bases). V gave up 6 bases and J gave up 4 bases, with 9 bases separating them. The CDR3 is 12 residues long. Germline V gene data show CDR1 as MNHNY and CDR2 as SVGAGI (reference sequence). CDR3 DNA sequence: TGTGCCAGCAGGCAGGGGTTAGAGACCCAGTACTTC. This encodes CASRQGLETQYF.

The rearrangement joins TRBV28 to TRBJ2-5; D unclear. CDR3 length: 14 residues. The V end was cut by 4 bases, the J end by 4 bases, with 13 bases between. Looked up from germline, CDR1 is MDHEN and CDR2 is SYDVKM. The CDR3 here is CASSSLIGSETQYF. The CDR3 bases are TGTGCCAGCAGTTCCCTTATCGGTTCAGAGACCCAGTACTTC. Using reference TRBV28 and TRBJ2-5 for the parts outside the CDR3, the full variable domain is DVKVTQSSRYLVKRTGEKVFLECVQDMDHENMFWYRQDPGLGLRLIYFSYDVKMKEKGDIPEGYSVSREKKERFSLILESASTNQTSMYLCASSSLIGSETQYFGPGTRLLVL.

The DNA of the CDR3 is TGTGCCAGCAAAACTGGAGGTCACCACGAGCAGTACTTC. Translated: CASKTGGHHEQYF. The chain combines TRBV27 with TRBJ2-7; D may be TRBD2 (5 bases). Germline V gene sequence: CDR1 MNHEY, CDR2 SMNVEV (reference sequence). V was pared by 7 bases and J by 5 bases, with 15 bases between. The CDR3 length is 13 residues.

The rearrangement joins TRBV5-1 to TRBJ2-1; D unresolved. The CDR3 spans 15 residues. Germline loops: CDR1 SGHRS, CDR2 YFSETQ. V lost 4 bases and J 0 bases, leaving 11 bases between the germline ends. This CDR3 reads CASSTDLSSYNEQFF. Written as DNA, the CDR3 is TGCGCCAGCAGCACCGACTTAAGCTCCTACAATGAGCAGTTCTTC.

The rearrangement joins TRBV27 to TRBJ2-5; D call uncertain. V was cut by 3 bases and J by 3 bases, with 14 bases left in between. This CDR3 has 15 residues. Germline values: CDR1 MNHEY, CDR2 SMNVEV (reference sequence). The CDR3 sequence is CASSLAQKYEETQYF. CDR3 coding DNA: TGTGCCAGCAGTTTGGCACAAAAGTACGAAGAGACCCAGTACTTC.

V usage is TRBV18 and J usage is TRBJ1-6, with TRBD1 matching over 7 bases. The CDR3 length is 16 residues. CDR1 and CDR2 (germline): KGHSH, LQKENI. Losses at the gene ends were 1 base for V and 5 bases for J; bases not matched to a gene: 5. The CDR3 is CASSPLTGVNNSPLHF. DNA for the CDR3: TGTGCCAGCTCACCACTCACAGGGGTGAATAATTCACCCCTCCACTTT.

The J gene is TRBJ2-7, the V gene TRBV18; D is possibly TRBD1 (6 bases). The germline V and J ends were trimmed by 2 bases and 6 bases, with 14 bases remaining between them. Germline-derived CDR1 and CDR2 are KGHSH and LQKENI. This CDR3 spans 14 amino acids. The CDR3 coding sequence is TGTGCCAGCTCACCAGGGACAAGTAGTCCCGAGCAGTACGTC. Its protein product is CASSPGTSSPEQYV.

This clone was found once. The chain has TRBV27 and TRBJ2-1; TRBD2 aligns across 10 bases. Germline CDR1 MNHEY, CDR2 SMNVEV (reference sequence). CDR3 length equals 14 residues. V dropped 5 bases and J dropped 6; count of bases not matched to a gene: 4. This chain's CDR3 is CASSTLAGVNEQFF. CDR3 nucleotide sequence: TGTGCCAGCAGTACCCTAGCGGGAGTCAATGAGCAGTTCTTC.

J is TRBJ2-1 and V is TRBV7-6; TRBD2 aligns across 13 bases. The CDR3 consists of 20 residues. The germline CDR1 and CDR2 sequences are SGHVS and FNYEAQ. The J segment lost 4 bases and the V segment lost 3 bases, leaving 15 bases of the junction unmatched. CDR3: CASSFRTSGSPDSSYNEQFF. As DNA, the CDR3 is TGTGCCAGCAGCTTCCGGACTAGCGGGAGCCCTGATTCGAGTTACAATGAGCAGTTCTTC. Looking up the rest from reference TRBV7-6 and TRBJ2-1 gives the full variable domain: GAGVSQSPRYKVTKRGQDVALRCDPISGHVSLYWYRQALGQGPEFLTYFNYEAQQDKSGLPNDRFSAERPEGSISTLTIQRTEQRDSAMYRCASSFRTSGSPDSSYNEQFFGPGTRLTVL.

The genes are TRBV19 and TRBJ2-3, with TRBD2 matching 11 bases. The CDR3 covers 16 residues. Trimming at V came to 4 bases and at J to 2 bases, leaving 5 bases not matched to a gene. Germline V gene data show CDR1 as LNHDA and CDR2 as SQIVND (reference sequence). The CDR3 sequence is CASSRIAGGITDTQYF. The CDR3 DNA sequence: TGTGCCAGTAGTAGGATAGCGGGAGGGATCACAGATACGCAGTATTTT.

V and J are TRBV16 and TRBJ1-2; a possible D gene is TRBD1 (5 bases). The CDR3 is made up of 14 amino acids. CDR1 is KGHSY and CDR2 is FQNENV in the germline V gene. Trimming took off 0 bases at V and 8 bases at J, with 13 bases between the two ends. CDR3 residues: CASSQSMAGFGYTF. The DNA of the CDR3 is TGTGCCAGCAGCCAATCGATGGCAGGGTTCGGCTACACCTTC.

V and J are TRBV29-1 and TRBJ1-1; no reliable D call. The germline CDR1 and CDR2 sequences are SQVTM and ANQGSEA. V lost 4 bases to trimming and J lost 6 bases, with 15 bases between them. The CDR3 contains 13 residues. The DNA for the CDR3 is TGCAGCGTTGGTAAAGACGTCGGGGCTGAAGCTTTCTTT. It yields the protein CSVGKDVGAEAFF.

This clone was seen a few times. The V call is TRBV5-1, the J call TRBJ2-1; D is unresolved. CDR1 is SGHRS, CDR2 YFSETQ, per germline. This CDR3 contains 16 residues. Deletions cut 0 bases from V and 0 bases from J, with 10 bases between. The CDR3 DNA sequence: TGCGCCAGCAGCTTGGAGGCGGCTAGCTCCTACAATGAGCAGTTCTTC. Amino acids: CASSLEAASSYNEQFF. Drawing the rest from reference TRBV5-1 and TRBJ2-1, the complete variable domain is KAGVTQTPRYLIKTRGQQVTLSCSPISGHRSVSWYQQTPGQGLQFLFEYFSETQRNKGNFPGRFSGRQFSNSRSEMNVSTLELGDSALYLCASSLEAASSYNEQFFGPGTRLTVL.

The J gene is TRBJ2-1, the V gene TRBV5-1, with 10 bases fitting TRBD2. J lost 7 bases, V lost 4 bases, and 11 bases had no gene match. CDR1 and CDR2 (germline): SGHRS, YFSETQ. The CDR3 loop spans 16 amino acids. In DNA form, the CDR3 reads TGCGCCAGCAGCACTGGAGCTAGCGGGAGCTTTAATGAGCAGTTCTTC. Its translation: CASSTGASGSFNEQFF.

The CDR3 DNA sequence: TGTGCCAGCAGTGAATCAGGGATCAATCAGCCCCAGCATTTT. Translated, it gives CASSESGINQPQHF. The rearrangement uses TRBV2 and TRBJ1-5; a weak D match, TRBD1 (5 bases). CDR3 length equals 14 residues. V was clipped by 2 bases and J by 3 bases, with 8 bases between them. The germline V gene encodes CDR1 SNHLY and CDR2 FYNNEI.